The clone carrying this T cell receptor (beta chain) showed up just a few times. Recruited during active infection, patients (from Seattle) were subsequently followed longitudinally. The repertoire was sequenced with immunoSEQ multiplex PCR; TCRdb's copy has only in-frame clones and lacks some. The sample gives about 170,000 clones, almost 85% of which show up once; under 3.5% is in the top ten. This entry is derived from a study of blood T cell repertoires in COVID-19. Across the study: Sample material is recorded as cDNA or gDNA derived from T cells, B-cell-depleted T cells, or PBMCs.

From germline, CDR1 is SGHDN and CDR2 FVKESK. Trimming removed 1 base at V and 3 bases at J, with 9 bases between. The CDR3 has 14 amino acids. The receptor comes from a woman aged 80 or over with COVID-19, enrolled during active disease. Sequencing was done on a sample of peripheral blood. The V and J genes are TRBV14 and TRBJ1-1, with D maybe TRBD1 (5 bases). In DNA, the CDR3 is TGTGCCAGCAGCCAAGTTCAGGGATACACTGAAGCTTTCTTT. It encodes CASSQVQGYTEAFF.